The 7 T cell receptor beta chains listed next were all sequenced from one sample in a study of T cells after yellow fever vaccination. TCRdb analysed the 5' RACE reads with MiXCR anew, one entry per CDR3 protein. The data hold some 220,000 distinct CDR3 sequences, with more than 3% observed a single time. The source was CD4+ T cells sorted from PBMCs, collected 10 days after the yellow fever booster vaccination. Receptor source: a man between 18 and 29 years old who received the YFV17D yellow fever vaccine.

This clonotype turned up a few times. This chain connects TRBV7-9 to TRBJ2-3; the match to TRBD2 covers 9 bases. The germline gives CDR1 SEHNR, CDR2 FQNEAQ (reference sequence). CDR3 length: 17 amino acids. With V trimmed by 4 bases and J by 1 base, 9 bases remained unmatched. Here the CDR3 reads CASSSPGTSWGTDTQYF. In DNA, the CDR3 is TGTGCCAGCAGCTCCCCGGGGACTAGCTGGGGCACAGATACGCAGTATTTT.

This clonotype was recorded at least ten times. The chain employs TRBV20-1 and TRBJ2-7, with unresolved D. Germline CDR1 reads DFQATT; CDR2 reads SNEGSKA (reference sequence). V lost 1 base and J 0 bases, leaving 4 bases between the germline ends. There are 12 residues in the CDR3. The CDR3 sequence is CSARGLSYEQYF. CDR3 sequence (DNA): TGCAGTGCTAGAGGTCTCTCCTACGAGCAGTACTTC.

The chain recombines TRBV7-8 with TRBJ2-1; D unclear. Trimming removed 4 bases from V and 2 bases from J, with 9 bases in between. CDR1 SGHVS and CDR2 FQNEAQ come from the germline V gene. The CDR3 has 14 residues. CDR3 sequence reads: CASSWKGPYNEQFF. The CDR3 DNA reads TGTGCCAGCAGCTGGAAGGGCCCCTACAATGAGCAGTTCTTC.

This clonotype occurred many times. This sequence joins TRBV21-1 and TRBJ2-1. TRBV21-1 is deemed a pseudogene. The CDR3 totals 16 residues. The CDR3 DNA is TGTGCCAGCAGCAAAGTGGTAAGGCAGATAAGCAATGAGCAGTTCTTC. Amino acids: CASSKVVRQISNEQFF.

Ten or more counts support this clonotype. The V gene is TRBV7-3, the J gene TRBJ2-5; no clear D gene. Germline-derived CDR1 and CDR2 are SGHTA and FQGTGA. V was pared by 1 base and J by 3 bases, with 6 bases between. This CDR3 has 13 amino acids. The CDR3 DNA sequence: TGTGCCAGCAGCTTAAGTCCCGAAGAGACCCAGTACTTC. This gives the protein CASSLSPEETQYF.

This rearrangement joins TRBV5-4 to TRBJ1-2; TRBD1 matches 7 bases. This CDR3 region has 16 residues. Germline V gene sequence: CDR1 SGHNT, CDR2 YYREEE (reference sequence). The V and J ends lost 4 bases and 0 bases, in that order; junction bases with no gene match: 9. CDR3 DNA: TGTGCCAGCAGCCTCAAAACGGGACAGTCTAACTATGGCTACACCTTC. It codes for CASSLKTGQSNYGYTF.

The table lists this clonotype with many counts. This chain links TRBV4-1 with TRBJ1-1, with D unclear. This CDR3 spans 12 amino acids. The germline gives CDR1 MGHRA, CDR2 YSYEKL. V was cut by 3 bases and J by 12 bases, with 14 bases left in between. This CDR3 reads CASSHTLEDPFF. In DNA form, the CDR3 reads TGCGCCAGCAGCCATACGTTGGAGGACCCTTTCTTT.